The rows below give T cell receptor beta chains drawn from one sample of a study of OX40 agonist ivuxolimab in advanced cancers. Some clones are missing from TCRdb's copy, which holds only in-frame ones; the method was immunoSEQ multiplex PCR. The sample carries around 94,000 clones, under 85% recorded once. Sequenced here: CD4+ or CD8+ T cells sorted from blood, sampled in a trial of the OX40 agonist ivuxolimab. Source of these receptors: an adult with an advanced solid tumor such as melanoma, head and neck, liver or kidney cancer. Both conserved end residues are part of each CDR3. D genes are given only for firm matches. Size values are once, few and many counts, or a class for expanded clones, and some rows have none.

clone size: -; J gene: TRBJ1-1; V gene: TRBV5-6; D gene: -; CDR3 DNA: TGTGCCAGCAGCTTGGTTTGGGGGGGCACTGAAGCTTTCTTT; CDR3 protein: CASSLVWGGTEAFF
clone size: -; J gene: TRBJ2-2; V gene: TRBV5-6; D gene: -; CDR3 DNA: TGTGCCAGCAGCTTGGTAGATCGTCCTACCCTCGGGGAGCTGTTTTTT; CDR3 protein: CASSLVDRPTLGELFF
clone size: -; J gene: TRBJ1-1; V gene: TRBV19; D gene: -; CDR3 DNA: TGTGCCAGTAGTAGGGGAGCAACGACTGAAGCTTTCTTT; CDR3 protein: CASSRGATTEAFF
clone size: few; J gene: TRBJ2-5; V gene: TRBV5-1; D gene: -; CDR3 DNA: TGCGCCAGCACTCAGGATGTTGGAGGGGAGACCCAGTACTTC; CDR3 protein: CASTQDVGGETQYF
clone size: -; J gene: TRBJ2-7; V gene: TRBV10-1; D gene: -; CDR3 DNA: TGCGCCAGCAACGAACGGGGCCAGGGCTCCTACGAGCAGTACTTC; CDR3 protein: CASNERGQGSYEQYF
clone size: -; J gene: TRBJ1-1; V gene: TRBV28; D gene: -; CDR3 DNA: TGTGCCAGCAGATTACGGAACACTGAAGCTTTCTTT; CDR3 protein: CASRLRNTEAFF
clone size: -; J gene: TRBJ2-3; V gene: TRBV19; D gene: -; CDR3 DNA: TGTGCCAGTACCCTTGCCGGGCCCCAGTGGTCGGATACGCAGTATTTT; CDR3 protein: CASTLAGPQWSDTQYF
clone size: few; J gene: TRBJ2-6; V gene: TRBV15; D gene: -; CDR3 DNA: TGTGCCACCAGCAGAGATCTAGTATCCTCGCGGCAGACCTTTCTCTCTGGGGCCAACGTCCTGACTTTC; CDR3 protein: CATSRDLVSSRQTFLSGANVLTF
clone size: -; J gene: TRBJ2-3; V gene: TRBV28; D gene: -; CDR3 DNA: TGTGCCACCGTCAGGTGGCGGGATGGTGGGGATACGCAGTATTTT; CDR3 protein: CATVRWRDGGDTQYF
clone size: -; J gene: TRBJ2-3; V gene: TRBV28; D gene: -; CDR3 DNA: TGTGCCAGCAGTTCCCTCCGGTGGGGAGGAGATACGCAGTATTTT; CDR3 protein: CASSSLRWGGDTQYF
clone size: -; J gene: TRBJ2-2; V gene: TRBV28; D gene: -; CDR3 DNA: TGTGCCACCTCAAAGGGGACAGGCTGGGAGGGCACCGGGGAGCTGTTTTTT; CDR3 protein: CATSKGTGWEGTGELFF
clone size: -; J gene: TRBJ2-2; V gene: TRBV30; D gene: TRBD1; CDR3 DNA: TGTGCCTGGACCGCTTCAGGGGGCGCCGGGGAGCTGTTTTTT; CDR3 protein: CAWTASGGAGELFF
clone size: -; J gene: TRBJ2-2; V gene: TRBV7-9; D gene: -; CDR3 DNA: TGTGCCAGCAGCGTAAACGAGGGGGAGCTGTTTTTT; CDR3 protein: CASSVNEGELFF
clone size: -; J gene: TRBJ1-1; V gene: TRBV6-1; D gene: -; CDR3 DNA: TGTGCCAGCAGGGGAGGGGCGAACACTGAAGCTTTCTTT; CDR3 protein: CASRGGANTEAFF
clone size: -; J gene: TRBJ2-1; V gene: TRBV7-8; D gene: -; CDR3 DNA: TGTGCCAGCAGCCTCTTGCATGAGCAGTTCTTC; CDR3 protein: CASSLLHEQFF
clone size: once; J gene: TRBJ2-4; V gene: TRBV5-1; D gene: TRBD1; CDR3 DNA: TGCGCCAGCAGCTTGGAGGACAGGGGTAGGGGCATTCAGTACTTC; CDR3 protein: CASSLEDRGRGIQYF
clone size: -; J gene: TRBJ2-6; V gene: TRBV7-2; D gene: -; CDR3 DNA: TGTGCCAGCAGCTTAGGTGGTGTTCCGGGTGGGGCCAACGTCCTGACTTTC; CDR3 protein: CASSLGGVPGGANVLTF
clone size: -; J gene: TRBJ2-7; V gene: TRBV6-5; D gene: TRBD2; CDR3 DNA: TGTGCCACCTATAGCGGGAGTGGGTACGAGCAGTACTTC; CDR3 protein: CATYSGSGYEQYF